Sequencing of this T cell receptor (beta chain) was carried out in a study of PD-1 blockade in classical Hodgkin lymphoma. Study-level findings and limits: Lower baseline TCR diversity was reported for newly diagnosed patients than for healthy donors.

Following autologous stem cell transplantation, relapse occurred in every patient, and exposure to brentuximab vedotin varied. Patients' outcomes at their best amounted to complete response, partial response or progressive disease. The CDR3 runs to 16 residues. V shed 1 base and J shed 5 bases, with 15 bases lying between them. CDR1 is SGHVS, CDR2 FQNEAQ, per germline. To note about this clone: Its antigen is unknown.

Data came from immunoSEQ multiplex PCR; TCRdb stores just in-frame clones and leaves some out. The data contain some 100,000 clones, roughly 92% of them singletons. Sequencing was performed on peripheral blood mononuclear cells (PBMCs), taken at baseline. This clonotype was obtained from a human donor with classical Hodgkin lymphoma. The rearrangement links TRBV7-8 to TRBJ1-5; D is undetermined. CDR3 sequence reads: CASSLVVGSQDQPQHF. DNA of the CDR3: TGTGCCAGCAGCTTAGTAGTAGGGTCACAAGATCAGCCCCAGCATTTT.